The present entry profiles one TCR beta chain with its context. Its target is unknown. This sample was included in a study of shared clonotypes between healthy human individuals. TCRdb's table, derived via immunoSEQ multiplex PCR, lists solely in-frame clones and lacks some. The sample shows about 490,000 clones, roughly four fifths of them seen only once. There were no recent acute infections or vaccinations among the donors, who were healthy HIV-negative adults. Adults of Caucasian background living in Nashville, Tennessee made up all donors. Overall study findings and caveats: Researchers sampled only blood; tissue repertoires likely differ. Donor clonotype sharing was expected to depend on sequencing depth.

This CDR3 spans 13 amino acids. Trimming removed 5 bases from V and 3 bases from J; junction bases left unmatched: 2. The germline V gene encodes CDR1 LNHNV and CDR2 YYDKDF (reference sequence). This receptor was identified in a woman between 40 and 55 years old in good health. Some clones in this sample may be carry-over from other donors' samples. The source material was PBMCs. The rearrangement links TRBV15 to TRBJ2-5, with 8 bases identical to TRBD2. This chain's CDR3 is CATSRGGKETQYF. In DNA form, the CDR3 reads TGTGCCACCAGCCGCGGGGGGAAAGAGACCCAGTACTTC.